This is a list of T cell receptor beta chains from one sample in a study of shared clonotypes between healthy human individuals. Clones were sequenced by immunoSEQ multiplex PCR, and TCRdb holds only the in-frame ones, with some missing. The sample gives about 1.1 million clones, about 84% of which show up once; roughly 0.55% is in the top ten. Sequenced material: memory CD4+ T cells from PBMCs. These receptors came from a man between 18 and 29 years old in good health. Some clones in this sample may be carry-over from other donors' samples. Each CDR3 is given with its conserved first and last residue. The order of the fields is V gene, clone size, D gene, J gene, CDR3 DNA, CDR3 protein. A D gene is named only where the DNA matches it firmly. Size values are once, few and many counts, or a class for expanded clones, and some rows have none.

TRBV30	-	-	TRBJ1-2	TGTGCCTGGACGGGGACTTCTAACTATGGCTACACCTTC	CAWTGTSNYGYTF
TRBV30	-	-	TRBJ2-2	TGTGCCTGGGGGTTTTTGGGCACCGGGGAGCTGTTTTTT	CAWGFLGTGELFF
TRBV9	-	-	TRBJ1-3	TGTGCCAGCAGCGTAGGGACGGCGATCTCTGGAAACACCATATATTTT	CASSVGTAISGNTIYF
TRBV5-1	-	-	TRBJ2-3	TGCGCCAGCAGCTCGCCATACGGGCCAGATACGCAGTATTTT	CASSSPYGPDTQYF
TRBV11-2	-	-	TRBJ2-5	TGTGCCAGCAGCCCCCGGGCCGGGCAAGAGACCCAGTACTTC	CASSPRAGQETQYF
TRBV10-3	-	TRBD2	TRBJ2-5	TGTGCCATCAGTGGTGGCCAGGGAGGGTTACTGGAGACCCAGTACTTC	CAISGGQGGLLETQYF
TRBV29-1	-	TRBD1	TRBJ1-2	TGCAGCGGAGGGACAGGGGATGGCTACACCTTC	CSGGTGDGYTF
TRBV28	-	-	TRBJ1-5	TGTGCCAGCAGTTTTTCGTGGTCGGGAATTAGCAATCAGCCCCAGCATTTT	CASSFSWSGISNQPQHF
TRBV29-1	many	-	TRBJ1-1	TGCAGCGTTGCTGTCGGCGGGAACACTGAAGCTTTCTTT	CSVAVGGNTEAFF
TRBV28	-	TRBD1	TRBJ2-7	TGTGCCAGCAGTTTTCAGGGGGCAACACTCTACGAGCAGTACTTC	CASSFQGATLYEQYF
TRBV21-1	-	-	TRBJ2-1	TGTGCCAGCAGCAGGGTATCCTACAATGAGCAGTTCTTC	CASSRVSYNEQFF
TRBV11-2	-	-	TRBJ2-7	TGTGCCAGCAGCTCCCAACTTGGAGCCTACGAGCAGTACTTC	CASSSQLGAYEQYF
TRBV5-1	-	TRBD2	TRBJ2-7	TGCGCCAGCAGCTCGACGGTCGGACTAGCGGGTGCCTACGAGCAGTACTTC	CASSSTVGLAGAYEQYF
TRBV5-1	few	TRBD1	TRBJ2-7	TGCGCCAGCAGCATGAGTTCCGGGACAGGGAGCGGCGAGCAGTACTTC	CASSMSSGTGSGEQYF
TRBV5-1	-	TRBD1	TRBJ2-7	TGCGCCAGCAGCTCCAGGGGGATCGACGAGCAGTACTTC	CASSSRGIDEQYF
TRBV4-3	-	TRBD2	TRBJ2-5	TGCGCCAGCAGCCAAGATCGGGCACTAGCGGGAGGGGATCCGGAGACCCAGTACTTC	CASSQDRALAGGDPETQYF
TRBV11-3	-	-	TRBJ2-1	TGTGCCAGCAGCTCCCAGGGAGGGGGCCCCTACAATGAGCAGTTCTTC	CASSSQGGGPYNEQFF
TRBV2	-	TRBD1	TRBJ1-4	TGTGCCAGCGGGGAGCAGGGGGCTAATGAAAAACTGTTTTTT	CASGEQGANEKLFF
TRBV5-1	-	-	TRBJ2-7	TGCGCCAGCAGCTTGGAGACCTCCCCCCAGTACTTC	CASSLETSPQYF
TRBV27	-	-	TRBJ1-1	TGTGCCAGCAGTTTATCGGGGGGACCTACTGAAGCTTTCTTT	CASSLSGGPTEAFF
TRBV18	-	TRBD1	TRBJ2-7	TGTGCCAGCTCACTAAACTCCGGGACAGTCTACTACGAGCAGTACTTC	CASSLNSGTVYYEQYF
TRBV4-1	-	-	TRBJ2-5	TGCGCCAGCAGCCAAGGTTCGGTTAAACAAGAGACCCAGTACTTC	CASSQGSVKQETQYF
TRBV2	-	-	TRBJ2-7	TGTGCCAGCCGGTCGCAGTCCTACGAGCAGTACTTC	CASRSQSYEQYF
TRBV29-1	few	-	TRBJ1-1	TGCAGCGTTGTAGGGGGCACTGAAGCTTTCTTT	CSVVGGTEAFF
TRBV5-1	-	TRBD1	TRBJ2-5	TGCGCCAGCAGCTTGGCGGGACAGGGGGCTGGAGAGACCCAGTACTTC	CASSLAGQGAGETQYF
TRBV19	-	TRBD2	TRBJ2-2	TGTGCCAGTAGTATCCCGAGCGGGAGGTGGAACGGGGAGCTGTTTTTT	CASSIPSGRWNGELFF
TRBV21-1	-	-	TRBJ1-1	TGTGCCAGCAGCCCCCGCCCCCTCCGGATGAACACTGAAGCTTTCTTT	CASSPRPLRMNTEAFF
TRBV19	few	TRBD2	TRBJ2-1	TGTGCCAGTAGTATAGGTCTAGCGGGAGGGCCAGAAGAGCAGTTCTTC	CASSIGLAGGPEEQFF
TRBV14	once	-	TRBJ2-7	TGTGCCAGCAGCCAAGTTCCCGACGCTTACGAGCAGTACTTC	CASSQVPDAYEQYF
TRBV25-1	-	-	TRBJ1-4	TGTGCCAGCAGTGACATTATCAGTGAAAAACTGTTTTTT	CASSDIISEKLFF
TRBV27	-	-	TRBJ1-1	TGTGCCAGCAGTTTACAGATGAACACTGAAGCTTTCTTT	CASSLQMNTEAFF
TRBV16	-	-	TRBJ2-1	TGTGCCAGCAGCCAATCAGCCAGTTACAATGAGCAGTTCTTC	CASSQSASYNEQFF
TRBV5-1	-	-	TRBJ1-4	TGCGCCAGCAGCTTCTTACAGGGCTCGATTGCAACTAATGAAAAACTGTTTTTT	CASSFLQGSIATNEKLFF
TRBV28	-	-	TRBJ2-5	TGTGCCAGCAGTTTAAGGGGGTACCAAGAGACCCAGTACTTC	CASSLRGYQETQYF